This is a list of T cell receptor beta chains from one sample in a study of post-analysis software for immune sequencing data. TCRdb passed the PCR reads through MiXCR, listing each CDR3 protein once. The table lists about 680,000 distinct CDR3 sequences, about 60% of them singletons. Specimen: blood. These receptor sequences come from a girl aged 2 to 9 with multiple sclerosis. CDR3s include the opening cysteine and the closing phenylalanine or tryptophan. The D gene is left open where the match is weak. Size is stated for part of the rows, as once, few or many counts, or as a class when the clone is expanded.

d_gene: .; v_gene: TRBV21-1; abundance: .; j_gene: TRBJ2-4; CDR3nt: TGTGCCAGCAGCAACTACAGGGGTTGGGCTCGCAAAAACATTCAGTACTTC; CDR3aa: CASSNYRGWARKNIQYF
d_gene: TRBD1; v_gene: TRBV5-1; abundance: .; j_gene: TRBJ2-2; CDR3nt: TGCGCCAGCAGCCTCCTACAGGGGGCTAACACCGGGGAGCTGTTTTTT; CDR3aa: CASSLLQGANTGELFF
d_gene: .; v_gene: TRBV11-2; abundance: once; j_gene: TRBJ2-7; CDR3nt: TGTGCCAGCAGCATCCCCACCGAGCAGTACTTC; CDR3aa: CASSIPTEQYF
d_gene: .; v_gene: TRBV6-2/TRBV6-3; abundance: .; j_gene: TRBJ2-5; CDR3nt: TGTGCCAGCAGTTACGAGGGGTCCCCCGGAGAGACCCAGTACTTC; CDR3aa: CASSYEGSPGETQYF
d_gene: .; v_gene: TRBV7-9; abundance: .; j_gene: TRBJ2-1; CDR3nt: TGTGCCAGCAGCATTACCCCAGGGCATGAGCAGTTCTTC; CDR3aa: CASSITPGHEQFF
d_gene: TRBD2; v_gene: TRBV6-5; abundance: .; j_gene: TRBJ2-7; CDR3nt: TGTGCCAGCAGTGAGGCGGGGGAATTCCACGAGCAGTACTTC; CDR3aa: CASSEAGEFHEQYF
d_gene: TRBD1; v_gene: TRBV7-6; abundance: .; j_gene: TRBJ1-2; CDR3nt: TGTGCCAGCAGCCCCCAGACAGGGGGCTTAATGGGCTACACCTTC; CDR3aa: CASSPQTGGLMGYTF
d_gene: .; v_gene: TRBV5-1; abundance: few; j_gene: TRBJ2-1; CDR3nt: TGTGCCAGCTCCCTGACAGGAAACAATGAGCAGTTCTTC; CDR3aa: CASSLTGNNEQFF
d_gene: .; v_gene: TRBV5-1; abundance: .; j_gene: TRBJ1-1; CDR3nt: TGCGCCAGCAGCTTGGAGGTTTGGACTGAAGCTTTCTTT; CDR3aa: CASSLEVWTEAFF
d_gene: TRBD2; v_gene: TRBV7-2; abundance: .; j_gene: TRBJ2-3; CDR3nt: TGTGCCAGCAGCTTACCCAAGCGGGGGCCAAGCACAGATACGCAGTATTTT; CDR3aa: CASSLPKRGPSTDTQYF
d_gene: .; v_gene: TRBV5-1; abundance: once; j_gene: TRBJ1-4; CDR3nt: TGCGCCAGCAGCTTGGCAGGGACAACTAATGAAAAACTGTTTTTT; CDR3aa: CASSLAGTTNEKLFF
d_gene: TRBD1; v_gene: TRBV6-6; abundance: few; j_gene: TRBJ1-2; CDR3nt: TGTGCCAGCAGTTACCCGGACAGGGTGGGAGCCTATGGCTACACCTTC; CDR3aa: CASSYPDRVGAYGYTF
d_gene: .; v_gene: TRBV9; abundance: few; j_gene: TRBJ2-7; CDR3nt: TGTGCCAGCAGCGTAGGCTCAGGCGGCCACTACGAGCAGTACTTC; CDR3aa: CASSVGSGGHYEQYF
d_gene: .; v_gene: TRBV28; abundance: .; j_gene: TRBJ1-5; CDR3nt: TGTGCCAGCGTGTCCTCTCGTCGTGGGTGGCAGCCCCAGCATTTT; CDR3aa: CASVSSRRGWQPQHF
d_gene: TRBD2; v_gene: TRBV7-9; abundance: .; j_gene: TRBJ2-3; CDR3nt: TGTGCCAGCAGCCCCTGGCGGGGGGGGAGCACAGATACGCAGTATTTT; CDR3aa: CASSPWRGGSTDTQYF
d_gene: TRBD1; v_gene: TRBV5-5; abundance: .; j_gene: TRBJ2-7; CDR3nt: TGTGCCAGCAGGCGGACAGGGGGAGTCTCCTACGAGCAGTACTTC; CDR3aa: CASRRTGGVSYEQYF
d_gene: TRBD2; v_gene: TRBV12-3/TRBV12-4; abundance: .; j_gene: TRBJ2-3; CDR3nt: TGTGCCAGCAGTTTTCCAGCGGGAGCAGATACGCAGTATTTT; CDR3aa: CASSFPAGADTQYF
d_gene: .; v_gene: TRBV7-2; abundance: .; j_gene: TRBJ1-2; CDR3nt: TGTGCCAGCAGCTTATTTCGTTTCGGGACGGACTATGGCTACACCTTC; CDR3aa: CASSLFRFGTDYGYTF
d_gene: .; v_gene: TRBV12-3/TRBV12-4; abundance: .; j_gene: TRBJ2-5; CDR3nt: TGTGCCAGCAGTTTTTCCATGGAGACCCAGTACTTC; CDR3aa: CASSFSMETQYF
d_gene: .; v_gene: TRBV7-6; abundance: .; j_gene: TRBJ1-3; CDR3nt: TGTGCCAGCAGGCCTACAGGGTTCTTTGGAAACACCATATATTTT; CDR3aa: CASRPTGFFGNTIYF
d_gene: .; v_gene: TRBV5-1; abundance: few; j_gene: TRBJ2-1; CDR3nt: TGCGCCAGCAGCTTGCCTATAGGGAATGAGCAGTTCTTC; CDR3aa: CASSLPIGNEQFF
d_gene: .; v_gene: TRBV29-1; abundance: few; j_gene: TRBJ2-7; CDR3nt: TGCAGCGTTGAAGGGCCAGGGCCCTACGAGCAGTACTTC; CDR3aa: CSVEGPGPYEQYF